Listed below are T cell receptor beta chains from one sample, sequenced in a study of identifying expanded T cells in peripheral blood. This table comes from immunoSEQ multiplex PCR, and its TCRdb copy is limited to in-frame clones, with some not included. The sample lists about 80,000 clones, around 90% occurring once. Sample: blood. Receptors were obtained from a person aged 18 to 75 in good health. CDR3s include the opening cysteine and the closing phenylalanine or tryptophan. Clone size is stated in some rows and not others, as once, few, many or a class when expanded.

J: TRBJ1-2; size: -; V: TRBV6-1; CDR3: CASSEGQGDYGYTF
J: TRBJ1-1; size: -; V: TRBV6-5; CDR3: CASSYSLREQNTEAFF
J: TRBJ1-2; size: few; V: TRBV6-1; CDR3: CASSEREPDGYTF
J: TRBJ1-1; size: -; V: TRBV7-6; CDR3: CASSLGTGEIEAFF
J: TRBJ2-2; size: few; V: TRBV6-5; CDR3: CASSFKTETGELFF
J: TRBJ1-6; size: -; V: TRBV5-1; CDR3: CASSRTGGNSPLHF
J: TRBJ2-5; size: -; V: TRBV6-6; CDR3: CASSYSLGTQYF
J: TRBJ2-7; size: -; V: TRBV7-2; CDR3: CASSEQGQGVGEQYF
J: TRBJ2-2; size: -; V: TRBV6-1; CDR3: CASTSGGDPGELFF
J: TRBJ2-7; size: -; V: TRBV7-6; CDR3: CASSSNTGYEQYF
J: TRBJ2-4; size: -; V: TRBV4-3; CDR3: CASSQAPTGGGNIQYF
J: TRBJ1-3; size: -; V: TRBV11-2; CDR3: CASTSILDESSGNTIYF
J: TRBJ2-7; size: -; V: TRBV6-1; CDR3: CASRPTGGSHEQYF
J: TRBJ1-3; size: -; V: TRBV7-6; CDR3: CASSLGGFLNTIYF
J: TRBJ1-2; size: -; V: TRBV7-9; CDR3: CASSPRTGDRYGYTF
J: TRBJ1-2; size: -; V: TRBV7-9; CDR3: CASATGGFFGYTF
J: TRBJ1-3; size: -; V: TRBV7-9; CDR3: CASSLAWAASSGNTIYF
J: TRBJ1-1; size: once; V: TRBV5-1; CDR3: CASSFTYGGTEAFF
J: TRBJ1-1; size: -; V: TRBV6-4; CDR3: CASSESSRANTEAFF
J: TRBJ2-7; size: -; V: TRBV6-1; CDR3: CASSEAASGVSYEQYF
J: TRBJ2-3; size: -; V: TRBV5-1; CDR3: CASSIGTGFDTQYF
J: TRBJ1-4; size: -; V: TRBV5-6; CDR3: CASSLTTGYREKLFF
J: TRBJ2-5; size: -; V: TRBV18; CDR3: CASSPKLGGPETQYF
J: TRBJ1-1; size: -; V: TRBV27; CDR3: CASSLDGTGVTEAFF
J: TRBJ1-4; size: -; V: TRBV14; CDR3: CASSQGIGLNEKLFF
J: TRBJ1-2; size: -; V: TRBV19; CDR3: CASSSGTLNYGYTF
J: TRBJ1-3; size: -; V: TRBV7-8; CDR3: CASSLGTGTGNTIYF
J: TRBJ2-7; size: -; V: TRBV10-2; CDR3: CASRLAGNYEQYF